The rows below give T cell receptor beta chains drawn from one sample of a study of blood T cell repertoires in COVID-19. Repertoires were generated with immunoSEQ multiplex PCR, while TCRdb's copy carries only in-frame clones and drops some. Of some 80,000 clones in the sample, roughly 87% are singletons; the top ten hold around 5%. Material: peripheral blood. These receptors were collected from a woman older than 75 with active or convalescent COVID-19. The CDR3 runs from the conserved cysteine through the conserved F or W. Each record gives: V gene, clone size, J gene, D gene, CDR3 protein, CDR3 DNA. A D gene is named only where the DNA matches it firmly. A row's size may be missing; if present it is once, few, many or a size class.

v_call: TRBV7-6
clone_size: NA
j_call: TRBJ2-3
d_call: TRBD1
cdr3_aa: CASSLEGQGTDTQYF
cdr3_nt: TGTGCCAGCAGCTTAGAGGGACAGGGGACAGATACGCAGTATTTT

v_call: TRBV7-6
clone_size: once
j_call: TRBJ2-2
d_call: NA
cdr3_aa: CASSLGTAGTGELFF
cdr3_nt: TGTGCCAGCAGCTTAGGGACAGCTGGCACCGGGGAGCTGTTTTTT

v_call: TRBV19
clone_size: NA
j_call: TRBJ2-1
d_call: NA
cdr3_aa: CATSGSSSYNEQFF
cdr3_nt: TGTGCCACCTCGGGAAGCAGCTCCTACAATGAGCAGTTCTTC

v_call: TRBV19
clone_size: once
j_call: TRBJ2-1
d_call: TRBD2
cdr3_aa: CASSPTGLAGGHNNEQFF
cdr3_nt: TGTGCCAGTAGCCCGACGGGACTAGCGGGGGGCCATAACAATGAGCAGTTCTTC

v_call: TRBV21-1
clone_size: NA
j_call: TRBJ2-1
d_call: NA
cdr3_aa: CASSTPRPLLAGSSYNEQFF
cdr3_nt: TGTGCCAGCAGCACCCCGCGGCCCCTACTAGCGGGGAGCTCCTACAATGAGCAGTTCTTC

v_call: TRBV6-5
clone_size: once
j_call: TRBJ2-3
d_call: TRBD2
cdr3_aa: CASSYGSGTSTDTQYF
cdr3_nt: TGTGCCAGCAGTTACGGGAGCGGGACCAGCACAGATACGCAGTATTTT

v_call: TRBV5-1
clone_size: NA
j_call: TRBJ2-7
d_call: TRBD1
cdr3_aa: CASSLSRTGGGYEQYF
cdr3_nt: TGCGCCAGCAGCTTGTCCAGGACAGGGGGAGGGTACGAGCAGTACTTC

v_call: TRBV6-2/TRBV6-3
clone_size: NA
j_call: TRBJ2-1
d_call: TRBD2
cdr3_aa: CASSPPASKSGRAGEQFF
cdr3_nt: TGTGCCAGCAGTCCCCCCGCATCCAAAAGCGGGAGGGCCGGTGAGCAGTTCTTC

v_call: TRBV11-2
clone_size: NA
j_call: TRBJ2-1
d_call: TRBD2
cdr3_aa: CASSLVLRAGGWNEQFF
cdr3_nt: TGTGCCAGCAGCTTAGTTCTGCGGGCGGGGGGATGGAATGAGCAGTTCTTC

v_call: TRBV28
clone_size: NA
j_call: TRBJ2-1
d_call: TRBD1
cdr3_aa: CASSFSTGPSSYNEQFF
cdr3_nt: TGTGCCAGCAGTTTTTCGACAGGGCCGAGCTCCTACAATGAGCAGTTCTTC

v_call: TRBV29-1
clone_size: few
j_call: TRBJ1-5
d_call: NA
cdr3_aa: CSSSQGSDQPQHF
cdr3_nt: TGCAGCTCCTCGCAGGGTAGTGATCAGCCCCAGCATTTT

v_call: TRBV6-4
clone_size: NA
j_call: TRBJ2-7
d_call: NA
cdr3_aa: CASSDRGGCNEQYF
cdr3_nt: TGTGCCAGCAGTGACCGAGGCGGGTGTAACGAGCAGTACTTC

v_call: TRBV5-1
clone_size: NA
j_call: TRBJ1-2
d_call: NA
cdr3_aa: CASSSDSLYYGYTF
cdr3_nt: TGCGCCAGCAGCTCAGACAGCCTCTACTATGGCTACACCTTC

v_call: TRBV5-1
clone_size: NA
j_call: TRBJ1-1
d_call: NA
cdr3_aa: CASARGGENTEAFF
cdr3_nt: TGCGCCAGCGCCCGAGGCGGGGAAAACACTGAAGCTTTCTTT

v_call: TRBV19
clone_size: NA
j_call: TRBJ1-1
d_call: TRBD1
cdr3_aa: CASSNRQGVNTEAFF
cdr3_nt: TGTGCCAGTAGTAACCGACAGGGGGTGAACACTGAAGCTTTCTTT

v_call: TRBV3-1/TRBV3-2
clone_size: NA
j_call: TRBJ1-4
d_call: NA
cdr3_aa: CASSPATNEKLFF
cdr3_nt: TGTGCCAGCAGCCCCGCAACTAATGAAAAACTGTTTTTT

v_call: TRBV7-8
clone_size: NA
j_call: TRBJ1-5
d_call: TRBD1
cdr3_aa: CASSPDRGNQPQHF
cdr3_nt: TGTGCCAGCAGCCCGGACAGGGGGAATCAGCCCCAGCATTTT

v_call: TRBV3-1/TRBV3-2
clone_size: NA
j_call: TRBJ1-1
d_call: NA
cdr3_aa: CASSQDNARRAFF
cdr3_nt: TGTGCCAGCAGCCAAGATAACGCCCGGCGGGCTTTCTTT

v_call: TRBV27
clone_size: once
j_call: TRBJ2-5
d_call: TRBD2
cdr3_aa: CASSLSGGGWQETQYF
cdr3_nt: TGTGCCAGCAGTTTGAGCGGGGGTGGGTGGCAAGAGACCCAGTACTTC

v_call: TRBV7-9
clone_size: NA
j_call: TRBJ1-1
d_call: TRBD1
cdr3_aa: CASSPKTGGNTEAFF
cdr3_nt: TGTGCCAGCAGCCCAAAGACAGGGGGGAACACTGAAGCTTTCTTT

v_call: TRBV7-2
clone_size: NA
j_call: TRBJ2-3
d_call: TRBD2
cdr3_aa: CASSLSGGRGTDTQYF
cdr3_nt: TGTGCCAGCAGCTTATCGGGCGGGAGAGGAACAGATACGCAGTATTTT

v_call: TRBV1
clone_size: NA
j_call: TRBJ1-2
d_call: NA
cdr3_aa: CTSSHADRGDSYGYTF
cdr3_nt: TGCACCAGCAGCCACGCCGACAGGGGGGACTCCTATGGCTACACCTTC

v_call: TRBV5-1
clone_size: NA
j_call: TRBJ2-6
d_call: NA
cdr3_aa: CASSLATGRGANVLTF
cdr3_nt: TGCGCCAGCAGCTTGGCGACAGGGAGGGGGGCCAACGTCCTGACTTTC

v_call: TRBV6-5
clone_size: NA
j_call: TRBJ2-7
d_call: TRBD1
cdr3_aa: CASSYSRTGAYEQYF
cdr3_nt: TGTGCCAGCAGTTACTCCCGGACAGGGGCCTACGAGCAGTACTTC

v_call: TRBV7-2
clone_size: NA
j_call: TRBJ2-7
d_call: NA
cdr3_aa: CASSLAEGPYEQYF
cdr3_nt: TGTGCCAGCAGCTTAGCGGAGGGGCCCTACGAGCAGTACTTC

v_call: TRBV9
clone_size: NA
j_call: TRBJ1-6
d_call: NA
cdr3_aa: CASSGGAVRSPLHF
cdr3_nt: TGTGCCAGCAGCGGTGGGGCAGTAAGGTCACCCCTCCACTTT

v_call: TRBV6-1
clone_size: NA
j_call: TRBJ1-4
d_call: TRBD1
cdr3_aa: CASNPGQANEKLFF
cdr3_nt: TGTGCCAGCAATCCGGGACAGGCAAATGAAAAACTGTTTTTT

v_call: TRBV3-1/TRBV3-2
clone_size: NA
j_call: TRBJ2-5
d_call: NA
cdr3_aa: CASSLLAETQYF
cdr3_nt: TGTGCCAGCAGCCTCCTAGCAGAGACCCAGTACTTC

v_call: TRBV19
clone_size: NA
j_call: TRBJ2-5
d_call: TRBD2
cdr3_aa: CASSIGRLAGAETQYF
cdr3_nt: TGTGCCAGTAGTATAGGGAGACTAGCGGGAGCGGAGACCCAGTACTTC

v_call: TRBV7-8
clone_size: NA
j_call: TRBJ1-4
d_call: NA
cdr3_aa: CASSLGGSRATNEKLFF
cdr3_nt: TGTGCCAGCAGCCTTGGAGGGAGTAGGGCAACTAATGAAAAACTGTTTTTT

v_call: TRBV2
clone_size: NA
j_call: TRBJ2-5
d_call: TRBD2
cdr3_aa: CASSGEAGVVETQYF
cdr3_nt: TGTGCCAGCAGTGGCGAGGCGGGGGTCGTGGAGACCCAGTACTTC

v_call: TRBV15
clone_size: NA
j_call: TRBJ2-5
d_call: NA
cdr3_aa: CATSRGGLGETQYF
cdr3_nt: TGTGCCACCAGCAGGGGGGGACTCGGGGAGACCCAGTACTTC

v_call: TRBV6-5
clone_size: NA
j_call: TRBJ1-6
d_call: NA
cdr3_aa: CASGAAINSPLHF
cdr3_nt: TGTGCCAGCGGGGCGGCGATTAATTCACCCCTCCACTTT

v_call: TRBV7-9
clone_size: NA
j_call: TRBJ2-1
d_call: NA
cdr3_aa: CASSFSSGHPEQFF
cdr3_nt: TGTGCCAGCAGCTTCTCCAGCGGGCATCCGGAGCAGTTCTTC

v_call: TRBV3-1/TRBV3-2
clone_size: once
j_call: TRBJ2-1
d_call: TRBD2
cdr3_aa: CASSLNRLAGSDEQFF
cdr3_nt: TGTGCCAGCAGCCTAAACCGACTAGCGGGGTCGGATGAGCAGTTCTTC

v_call: TRBV9
clone_size: NA
j_call: TRBJ1-2
d_call: NA
cdr3_aa: CASSVAPSGGYTF
cdr3_nt: TGTGCCAGCAGCGTAGCCCCCTCCGGGGGCTACACCTTC

v_call: TRBV19
clone_size: NA
j_call: TRBJ1-5
d_call: TRBD1
cdr3_aa: CASSLQGINQPQHF
cdr3_nt: TGTGCCAGTAGTCTACAGGGGATCAATCAGCCCCAGCATTTT